The rows below give T cell receptor beta chains drawn from one sample of a study of T cell repertoires in cytomegalovirus infection. TCRdb independently ran MiXCR on the reads; one entry per CDR3 protein. This sample has 160,000 or so distinct CDR3 sequences, with 23% found just once. Sequenced material: PBMCs. The source is a human donor in good health (CMV status not recorded). Some clones in this sample may be carry-over from other donors' samples. Each CDR3 is given with its conserved first and last residue. The D gene is left open where the match is weak. Size values are once, few and many counts, or a class for expanded clones, and some rows have none.

>TRBJ1-2|TRBV2|-|few
CASRRVRGYTF
TGTGCCAGCAGGAGGGTGCGGGGCTACACCTTC
>TRBJ1-3|TRBV11-3|-|-
CASSSTAGNTIYF
TGTGCCAGCAGCTCGACAGCTGGAAACACCATATATTTT
>TRBJ1-2|TRBV28|-|few
CASSPDRAGGYTF
TGTGCCAGCAGCCCGGACAGAGCTGGTGGCTACACCTTC
>TRBJ2-4|TRBV28|-|few
CASSLFNVGRNLAKNIQYF
TGTGCCAGCAGTTTATTTAACGTGGGGCGAAACCTAGCCAAAAACATTCAGTACTTC
>TRBJ2-5|TRBV7-2|-|few
CASSPAIPETQYF
TGTGCCAGCAGCCCCGCGATCCCGGAGACCCAGTACTTC
>TRBJ1-5|TRBV28|-|few
CASSFKGWTDNQPQHF
TGTGCCAGCAGTTTTAAAGGATGGACAGACAATCAGCCCCAGCATTTT
>TRBJ2-7|TRBV6-1|-|-
CASSGVRGSYEQYF
TGTGCCAGCAGTGGGGTCAGGGGTTCCTACGAGCAGTACTTC
>TRBJ1-2|TRBV6-5|TRBD1|few
CASSSWDSNYGYTF
TGTGCCAGCAGTTCGTGGGACAGTAACTATGGCTACACCTTC
>TRBJ2-3|TRBV3-1|TRBD2|-
CASNLRSGDDTQYF
TGTGCCAGCAACCTTAGGAGCGGGGACGATACGCAGTATTTT
>TRBJ2-6|TRBV7-2|-|many
CASSSHSGANVLTF
TGTGCCAGCAGCTCGCACTCTGGGGCCAACGTCCTGACTTTC
>TRBJ2-3|TRBV28|-|few
CASSFSAQITDTQYF
TGTGCCAGCAGTTTTTCGGCCCAAATCACAGATACGCAGTATTTT
>TRBJ1-2|TRBV28|TRBD1|few
CASSVDRGRPGYTF
TGTGCCAGCAGCGTTGACAGGGGCCGTCCGGGCTACACCTTC
>TRBJ2-5|TRBV28|TRBD1|-
CASSHQQGYPGETQYF
TGTGCCAGCAGTCACCAACAGGGGTACCCCGGGGAGACCCAGTACTTC
>TRBJ2-3|TRBV10-3|TRBD1|few
CASGFGQGRADTQYF
TGTGCCAGCGGCTTCGGACAGGGTAGGGCAGATACGCAGTATTTT
>TRBJ2-1|TRBV7-7|-|-
CASSLRRSSYNEQFF
TGTGCTAGCAGCTTAAGGAGGTCCTCCTACAATGAGCAGTTCTTC
>TRBJ2-7|TRBV2|-|-
CASRPYSYEQYF
TGTGCCAGCCGACCGTACTCCTACGAGCAGTACTTC
>TRBJ2-2|TRBV11-2|TRBD2|-
CASSSTRSGRAGELFF
TGTGCCAGCAGCTCTACTCGGAGCGGGAGGGCCGGGGAGCTGTTTTTT
>TRBJ2-1|TRBV19|TRBD2|-
CASSIRGLAGVEQFF
TGTGCCAGTAGTATACGGGGACTAGCGGGAGTTGAGCAGTTCTTC
>TRBJ1-1|TRBV9|-|-
CASSVEGGTEAFF
TGTGCCAGCAGCGTGGAAGGGGGGACTGAAGCTTTCTTT
>TRBJ2-1|TRBV5-1|-|few
CASSLDVAFNEQFF
TGCGCCAGCAGCTTGGATGTGGCCTTCAATGAGCAGTTCTTC
>TRBJ2-5|TRBV20-1|-|-
CSARAGYQETQYF
TGCAGTGCTAGAGCGGGGTACCAAGAGACCCAGTACTTC
>TRBJ2-2|TRBV7-9|-|many
CASSHDRSTGELFF
TGTGCCAGCAGCCACGACAGGAGCACCGGGGAGCTGTTTTTT
>TRBJ2-7|TRBV9|TRBD2|few
CASSVVGLALIYEQYF
TGTGCCAGCAGCGTAGTGGGACTAGCACTAATCTACGAGCAGTACTTC
>TRBJ2-3|TRBV28|-|-
CASSSRRDSTDTQYF
TGTGCCAGCAGTAGTCGCCGGGACTCCACAGATACGCAGTATTTT
>TRBJ1-4|TRBV7-8|-|-
CASSFGRGSNEKLFF
TGTGCCAGCAGCTTCGGGAGGGGCTCTAATGAAAAACTGTTTTTT
>TRBJ1-4|TRBV6-6|-|many
CASSTTGTENEKLFF
TGTGCCAGCAGTACCACCGGGACTGAAAATGAAAAACTGTTTTTT
>TRBJ2-3|TRBV5-1|-|few
CASSLGVFPSTDTQYF
TGCGCCAGCAGCTTGGGGGTCTTCCCTAGCACAGATACGCAGTATTTT
>TRBJ1-6|TRBV28|TRBD1|few
CASSLQQGSGSPLHF
TGTGCCAGCAGCCTTCAACAGGGGAGCGGTTCACCCCTCCACTTT
>TRBJ2-4|TRBV20-1|-|-
CSVDPGLAKNIQYF
TGCAGTGTCGACCCGGGACTAGCCAAAAACATTCAGTACTTC
>TRBJ1-2|TRBV28|TRBD1|few
CASSFGTGSGYTF
TGTGCCAGCAGTTTCGGGACAGGATCCGGCTACACCTTC
>TRBJ2-1|TRBV11-2|TRBD2|many
CASTPGTSGESSYNEQFF
TGTGCCAGCACCCCCGGGACTAGCGGGGAGAGCTCCTACAATGAGCAGTTCTTC
>TRBJ2-1|TRBV6-2/TRBV6-3|-|few
CASSQGLHNEQFF
TGTGCCAGCAGTCAGGGACTTCACAATGAGCAGTTCTTC
>TRBJ2-3|TRBV6-2/TRBV6-3|-|few
CASSFDISSTDTQYF
TGTGCCAGCAGTTTCGACATCTCTAGCACAGATACGCAGTATTTT
>TRBJ2-7|TRBV9|-|-
CASSAGFEQYF
TGTGCCAGCAGCGCAGGGTTCGAGCAGTACTTC
>TRBJ1-4|TRBV11-2|-|-
CASTLNSYEKLFF
TGTGCCAGCACCCTGAACAGCTATGAAAAACTGTTTTTT
>TRBJ2-1|TRBV7-8|-|many
CASSLIDEQFF
TGTGCCAGCAGCTTAATAGATGAGCAGTTCTTC
>TRBJ2-7|TRBV7-8|-|many
CASSLTDSYEQYF
TGTGCCAGCAGCTTAACCGACTCCTACGAGCAGTACTTC
>TRBJ2-7|TRBV6-2/TRBV6-3|-|few
CASSYGGGRKYEQYF
TGTGCCAGCAGTTACGGTGGTGGGAGGAAATACGAGCAGTACTTC
>TRBJ1-1|TRBV7-9|TRBD1|-
CASSLGLGGVDTEAFF
TGTGCCAGCAGCTTAGGGCTAGGGGGCGTCGACACTGAAGCTTTCTTT
>TRBJ1-4|TRBV28|-|few
CASSSPSPGTNEKLFF
TGTGCCAGCAGTTCCCCCTCCCCTGGCACTAATGAAAAACTGTTTTTT
>TRBJ2-3|TRBV5-1|-|-
CASTSEGASTDTQYF
TGCGCCAGCACCTCCGAAGGGGCTAGCACAGATACGCAGTATTTT
>TRBJ2-2|TRBV11-2|TRBD1|-
CASSTTGVNTGELFF
TGTGCCAGCAGCACAACAGGGGTGAACACCGGGGAGCTGTTTTTT
>TRBJ1-2|TRBV7-2|-|-
CASARQDGYTF
TGTGCCAGCGCGAGACAGGATGGCTACACCTTC
>TRBJ1-1|TRBV7-2|-|few
CASSPDRAVNTEAFF
TGTGCCAGCAGCCCAGACCGGGCCGTGAACACTGAAGCTTTCTTT
>TRBJ2-5|TRBV7-9|TRBD2|-
CASSLLSGGARETQYF
TGTGCCAGCAGCTTACTAAGCGGGGGGGCCCGGGAGACCCAGTACTTC
>TRBJ2-2|TRBV20-1|-|-
CSASGGPYTGELFF
TGCAGTGCTAGTGGGGGTCCGTACACCGGGGAGCTGTTTTTT
>TRBJ1-5|TRBV7-9|-|-
CASSLGGDFNQPQHF
TGTGCCAGCAGCTTAGGTGGGGACTTCAATCAGCCCCAGCATTTT
>TRBJ2-1|TRBV7-8|TRBD1|many
CASSLGTGKPNEQFF
TGTGCCAGCAGCTTGGGGACAGGGAAACCTAATGAGCAGTTCTTC